This T cell receptor (beta chain) was found in a study of T cell responses to AZD1222 COVID-19 vaccine. Some clones are missing from TCRdb's copy, which holds only in-frame ones; the method was immunoSEQ multiplex PCR. The table lists fewer than 110,000 clones, 75% to 95% of them singletons. On this clone: The antigen is not known.

Study conclusions and caveats: It should be noted that donors were predominantly white British and more often female, and clonal diversity was possibly underestimated.

The junction had 7 bases not matched to a gene; V was cut back by 5 bases and J by 2 bases. The CDR3 is 17 amino acids. Germline lookup yields CDR1 MNHNY and CDR2 SVGAGI (reference sequence). The clonotype originates from an adult in good health. This chain uses TRBV6-6 with TRBJ2-3; 13 nucleotides line up with TRBD2. Material: peripheral blood, obtained on day 0 of AZD1222 vaccination. The CDR3 nucleotides read TGTGCCAGCAGTCCGGGGACTAGCGGGATCAACACAGATACGCAGTATTTT. Translated, it gives CASSPGTSGINTDTQYF.